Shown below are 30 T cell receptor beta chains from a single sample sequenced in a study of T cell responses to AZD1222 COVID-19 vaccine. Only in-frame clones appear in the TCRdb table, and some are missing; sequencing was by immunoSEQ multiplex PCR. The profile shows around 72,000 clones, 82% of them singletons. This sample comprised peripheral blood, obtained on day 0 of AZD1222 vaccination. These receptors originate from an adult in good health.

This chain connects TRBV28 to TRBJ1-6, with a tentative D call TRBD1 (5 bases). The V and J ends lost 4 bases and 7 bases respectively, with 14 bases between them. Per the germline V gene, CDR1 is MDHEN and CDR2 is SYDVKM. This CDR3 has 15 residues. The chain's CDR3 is CASSSPRGGNSPLHF. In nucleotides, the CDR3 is TGTGCCAGCAGTTCCCCTCGTGGGGGGAATTCACCCCTCCACTTT.

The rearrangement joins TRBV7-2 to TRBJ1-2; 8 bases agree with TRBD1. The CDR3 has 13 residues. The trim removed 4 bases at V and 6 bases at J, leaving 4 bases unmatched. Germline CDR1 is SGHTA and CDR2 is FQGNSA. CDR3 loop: CASSSHRGDGYTF. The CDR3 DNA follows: TGTGCCAGCAGCTCGCACAGGGGGGATGGCTACACCTTC.

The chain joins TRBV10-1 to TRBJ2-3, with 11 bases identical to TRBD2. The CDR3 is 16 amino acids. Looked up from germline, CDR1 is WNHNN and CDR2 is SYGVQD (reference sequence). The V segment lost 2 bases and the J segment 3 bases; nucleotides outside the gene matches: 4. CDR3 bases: TGCGCCAGCAGTGAGACTTTAGCGGGGGGGACAGATACGCAGTATTTT. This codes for CASSETLAGGTDTQYF.

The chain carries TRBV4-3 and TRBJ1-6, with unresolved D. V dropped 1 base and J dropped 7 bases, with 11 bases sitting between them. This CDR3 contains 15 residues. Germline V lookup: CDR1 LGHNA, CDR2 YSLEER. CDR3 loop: CASSQVKSMNSPLHF. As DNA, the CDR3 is TGCGCCAGCAGCCAAGTTAAGAGTATGAATTCACCCCTCCACTTT.

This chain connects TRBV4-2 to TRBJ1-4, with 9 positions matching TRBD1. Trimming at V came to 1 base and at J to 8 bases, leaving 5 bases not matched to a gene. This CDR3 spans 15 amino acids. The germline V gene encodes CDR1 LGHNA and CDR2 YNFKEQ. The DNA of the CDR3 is TGTGCCAGCAGCCAAGGGACAGGGGCTTACGAAAAACTGTTTTTT. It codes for CASSQGTGAYEKLFF.

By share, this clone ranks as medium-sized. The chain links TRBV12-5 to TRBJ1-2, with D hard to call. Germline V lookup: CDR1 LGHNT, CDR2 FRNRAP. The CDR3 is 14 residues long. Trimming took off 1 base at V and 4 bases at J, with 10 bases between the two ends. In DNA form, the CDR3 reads TGTGCTAGTGGTTTGGACGCACGGCCCTATGGCTACACCTTC. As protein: CASGLDARPYGYTF.

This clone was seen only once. The CDR3 loop reads CASGWTAQPQHF. In nucleotides, the CDR3 is TGTGCCAGCGGATGGACGGCTCAGCCCCAGCATTTT. The chain employs TRBV6-5 and TRBJ1-5, with no clear D. Germline CDR1 MNHEY, CDR2 SVGAGI. The CDR3 consists of 12 residues. The ends were cut back, 8 bases at V and 6 bases at J, with 11 bases in the middle.

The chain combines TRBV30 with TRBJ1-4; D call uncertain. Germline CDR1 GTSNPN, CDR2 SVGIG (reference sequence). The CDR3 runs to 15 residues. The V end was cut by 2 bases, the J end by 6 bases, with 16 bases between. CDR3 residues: CAWSPTSGLHEKLFF. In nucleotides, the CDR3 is TGTGCCTGGAGTCCCACCTCAGGCTTGCATGAAAAACTGTTTTTT. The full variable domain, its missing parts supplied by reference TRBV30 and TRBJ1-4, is SQTIHQWPATLVQPVGSPLSLECTVEGTSNPNLYWYRQAAGRGLQLLFYSVGIGQISSEVPQNLSASRPQDRQFILSSKKLLLSDSGFYLCAWSPTSGLHEKLFFGSGTQLSVL.

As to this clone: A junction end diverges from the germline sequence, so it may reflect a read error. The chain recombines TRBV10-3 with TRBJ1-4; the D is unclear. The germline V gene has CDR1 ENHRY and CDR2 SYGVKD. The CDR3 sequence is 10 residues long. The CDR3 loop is CAIGDEKLFF. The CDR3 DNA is TGTGCCATCGGTGATGAAAAACTGTTTTTT.

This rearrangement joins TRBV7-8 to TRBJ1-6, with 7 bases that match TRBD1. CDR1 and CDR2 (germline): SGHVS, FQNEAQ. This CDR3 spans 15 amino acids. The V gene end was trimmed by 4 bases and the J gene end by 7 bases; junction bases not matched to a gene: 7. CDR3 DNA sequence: TGTGCCAGCAGCTCCGGGACAGCCTCGAATTCACCCCTCCACTTT. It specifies CASSSGTASNSPLHF. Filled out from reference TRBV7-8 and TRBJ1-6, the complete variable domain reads GAGVSQSPRYKVAKRGQDVALRCDPISGHVSLFWYQQALGQGPEFLTYFQNEAQLDKSGLPSDRFFAERPEGSVSTLKIQRTQQEDSAVYLCASSSGTASNSPLHFGNGTRLTVT.

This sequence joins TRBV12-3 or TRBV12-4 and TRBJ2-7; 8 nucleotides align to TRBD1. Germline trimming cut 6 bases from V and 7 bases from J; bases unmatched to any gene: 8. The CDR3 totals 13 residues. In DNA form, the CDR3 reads TGTGCCAGCAGCGACAGGGGAAAAAGGGAGCAGTACTTC. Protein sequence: CASSDRGKREQYF.

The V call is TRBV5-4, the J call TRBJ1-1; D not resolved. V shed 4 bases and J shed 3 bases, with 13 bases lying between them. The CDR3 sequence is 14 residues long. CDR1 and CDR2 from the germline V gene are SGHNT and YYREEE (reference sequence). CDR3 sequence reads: CASSPNREDTEAFF. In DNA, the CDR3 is TGTGCCAGCAGCCCGAATAGGGAGGACACTGAAGCTTTCTTT.

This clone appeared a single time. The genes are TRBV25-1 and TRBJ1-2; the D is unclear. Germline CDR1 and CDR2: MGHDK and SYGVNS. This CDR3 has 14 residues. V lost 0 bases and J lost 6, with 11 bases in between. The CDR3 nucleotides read TGTGCCAGCAGTGAATACACCCCCGGGAATGGCTACACCTTC. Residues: CASSEYTPGNGYTF.

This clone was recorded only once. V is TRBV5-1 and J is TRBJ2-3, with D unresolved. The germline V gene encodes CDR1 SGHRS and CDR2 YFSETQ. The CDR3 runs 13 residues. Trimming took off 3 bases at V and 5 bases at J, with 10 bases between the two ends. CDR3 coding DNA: TGCGCCAGCAGCTACCGAATGCGAGATACGCAGTATTTT. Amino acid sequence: CASSYRMRDTQYF. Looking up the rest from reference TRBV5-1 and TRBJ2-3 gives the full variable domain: KAGVTQTPRYLIKTRGQQVTLSCSPISGHRSVSWYQQTPGQGLQFLFEYFSETQRNKGNFPGRFSGRQFSNSRSEMNVSTLELGDSALYLCASSYRMRDTQYFGPGTRLTVL.

The CDR3 reads CASSPGRQGANEQFF. The CDR3 coding sequence is TGTGCCAGCAGCCCGGGGAGACAGGGGGCGAATGAGCAGTTCTTC. The rearrangement links TRBV28 to TRBJ2-1; 10 positions agree with TRBD1. The CDR3 contains 15 residues. Germline CDR1 is MDHEN and CDR2 is SYDVKM. V dropped 6 bases and J dropped 7; count of bases not matched to a gene: 9. The full variable domain, its missing parts supplied by reference TRBV28 and TRBJ2-1, is DVKVTQSSRYLVKRTGEKVFLECVQDMDHENMFWYRQDPGLGLRLIYFSYDVKMKEKGDIPEGYSVSREKKERFSLILESASTNQTSMYLCASSPGRQGANEQFFGPGTRLTVL.

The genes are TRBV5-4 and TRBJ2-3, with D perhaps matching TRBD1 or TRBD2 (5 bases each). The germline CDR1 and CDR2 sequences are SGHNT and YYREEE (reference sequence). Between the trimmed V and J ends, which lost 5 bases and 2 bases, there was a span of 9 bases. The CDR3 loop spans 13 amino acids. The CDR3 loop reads CASRGTFTDTQYF. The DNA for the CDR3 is TGTGCCAGCAGGGGGACCTTCACAGATACGCAGTATTTT.

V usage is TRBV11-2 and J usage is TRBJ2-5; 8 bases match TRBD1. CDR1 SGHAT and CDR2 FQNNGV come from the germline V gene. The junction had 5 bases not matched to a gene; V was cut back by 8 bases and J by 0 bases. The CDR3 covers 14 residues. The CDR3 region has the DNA TGTGCCAGCTCCTTGGGACAGGACCAAGAGACCCAGTACTTC. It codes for CASSLGQDQETQYF.

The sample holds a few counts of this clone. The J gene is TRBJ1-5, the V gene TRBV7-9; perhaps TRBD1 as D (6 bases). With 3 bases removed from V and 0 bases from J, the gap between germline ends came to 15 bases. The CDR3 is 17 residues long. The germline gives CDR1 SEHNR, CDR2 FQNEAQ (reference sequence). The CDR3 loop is CASSFGGAANSNQPQHF. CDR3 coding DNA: TGTGCCAGCAGCTTTGGGGGCGCGGCGAATAGCAATCAGCCCCAGCATTTT.

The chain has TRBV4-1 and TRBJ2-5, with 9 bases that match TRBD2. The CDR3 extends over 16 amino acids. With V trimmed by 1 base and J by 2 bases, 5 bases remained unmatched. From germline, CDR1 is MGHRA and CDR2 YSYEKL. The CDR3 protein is CASSQGASGEQETQYF. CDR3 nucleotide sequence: TGCGCCAGCAGCCAAGGCGCTAGCGGGGAACAAGAGACCCAGTACTTC.

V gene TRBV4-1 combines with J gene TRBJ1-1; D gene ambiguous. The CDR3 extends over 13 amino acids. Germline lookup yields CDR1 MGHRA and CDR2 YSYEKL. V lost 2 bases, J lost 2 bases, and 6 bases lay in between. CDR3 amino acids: CASSQTGNTEAFF. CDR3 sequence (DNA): TGCGCCAGCAGCCAAACGGGTAACACTGAAGCTTTCTTT.

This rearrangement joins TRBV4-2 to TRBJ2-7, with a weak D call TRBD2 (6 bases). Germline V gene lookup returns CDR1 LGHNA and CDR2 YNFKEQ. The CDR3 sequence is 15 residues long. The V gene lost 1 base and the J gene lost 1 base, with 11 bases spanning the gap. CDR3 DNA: TGTGCCAGCAGCCAAGCCCACGGGACTTCCTACGAGCAGTACTTC. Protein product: CASSQAHGTSYEQYF.

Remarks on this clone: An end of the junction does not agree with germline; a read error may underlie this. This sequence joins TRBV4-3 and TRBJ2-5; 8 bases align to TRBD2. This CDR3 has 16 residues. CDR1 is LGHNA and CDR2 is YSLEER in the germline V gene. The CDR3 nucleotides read TGCGCCCGCAGCCGAGGGGCGGGGGGACGAGAAGAGACCCAGTACTTC. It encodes CARSRGAGGREETQYF.

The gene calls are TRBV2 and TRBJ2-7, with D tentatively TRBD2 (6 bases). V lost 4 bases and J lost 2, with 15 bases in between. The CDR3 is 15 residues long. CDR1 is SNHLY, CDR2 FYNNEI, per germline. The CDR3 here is CASSAWDFRAYEQYF. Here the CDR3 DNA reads TGTGCCAGCAGTGCCTGGGACTTCCGGGCCTACGAGCAGTACTTC.

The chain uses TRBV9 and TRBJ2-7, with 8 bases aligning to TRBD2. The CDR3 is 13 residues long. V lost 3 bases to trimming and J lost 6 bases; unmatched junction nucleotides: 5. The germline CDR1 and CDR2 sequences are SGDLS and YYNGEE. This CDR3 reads CASSAYSGGEQYF. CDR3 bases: TGTGCCAGCAGCGCGTACAGCGGGGGCGAGCAGTACTTC. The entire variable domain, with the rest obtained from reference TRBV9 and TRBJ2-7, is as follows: DSGVTQTPKHLITATGQRVTLRCSPRSGDLSVYWYQQSLDQGLQFLIQYYNGEERAKGNILERFSAQQFPDLHSELNLSSLELGDSALYFCASSAYSGGEQYFGPGTRLTVT.

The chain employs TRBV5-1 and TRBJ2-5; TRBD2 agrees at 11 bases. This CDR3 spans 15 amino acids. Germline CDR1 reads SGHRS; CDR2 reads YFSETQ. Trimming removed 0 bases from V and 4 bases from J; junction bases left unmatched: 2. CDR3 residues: CASSLEGTSGETQYF. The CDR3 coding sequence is TGCGCCAGCAGCTTGGAGGGGACTAGCGGAGAGACCCAGTACTTC.

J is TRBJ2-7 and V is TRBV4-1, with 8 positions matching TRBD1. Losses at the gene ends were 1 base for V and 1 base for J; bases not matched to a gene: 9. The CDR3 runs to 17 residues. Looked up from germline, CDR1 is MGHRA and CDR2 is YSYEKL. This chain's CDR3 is CASSQVSGQGVSYEQYF. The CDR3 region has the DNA TGCGCCAGCAGCCAAGTATCCGGACAGGGTGTTTCCTACGAGCAGTACTTC.

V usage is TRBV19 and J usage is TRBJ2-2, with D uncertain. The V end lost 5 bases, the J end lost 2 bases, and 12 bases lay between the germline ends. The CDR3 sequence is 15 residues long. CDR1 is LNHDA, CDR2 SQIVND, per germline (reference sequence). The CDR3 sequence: CASSLSPTNTGELFF. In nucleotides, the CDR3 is TGTGCCAGTAGTCTTAGTCCAACAAACACCGGGGAGCTGTTTTTT.

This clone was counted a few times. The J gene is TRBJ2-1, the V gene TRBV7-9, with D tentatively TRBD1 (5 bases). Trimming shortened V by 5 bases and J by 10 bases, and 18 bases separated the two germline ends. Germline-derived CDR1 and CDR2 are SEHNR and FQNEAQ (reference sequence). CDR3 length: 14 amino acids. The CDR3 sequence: CASSLTDAGKEQFF. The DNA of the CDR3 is TGTGCCAGCAGCCTAACCGACGCAGGGAAAGAGCAGTTCTTC.

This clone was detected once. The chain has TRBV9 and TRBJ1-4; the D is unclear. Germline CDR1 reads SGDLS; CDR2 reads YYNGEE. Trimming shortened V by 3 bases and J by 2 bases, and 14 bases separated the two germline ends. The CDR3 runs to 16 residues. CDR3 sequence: CASSDRRSGTNEKLFF. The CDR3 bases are TGTGCCAGCAGCGATCGACGCTCGGGGACTAATGAAAAACTGTTTTTT.

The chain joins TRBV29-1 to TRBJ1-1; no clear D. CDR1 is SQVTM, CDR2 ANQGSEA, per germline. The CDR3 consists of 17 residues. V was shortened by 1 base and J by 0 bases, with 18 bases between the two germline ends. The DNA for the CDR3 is TGCAGCGTTGAAGCGCCGGGTGCAGCTCGCATGAACACTGAAGCTTTCTTT. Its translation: CSVEAPGAARMNTEAFF. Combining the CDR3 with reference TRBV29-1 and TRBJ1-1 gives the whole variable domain SAVISQKPSRDICQRGTSLTIQCQVDSQVTMMFWYRQQPGQSLTLIATANQGSEATYESGFVIDKFPISRPNLTFSTLTVSNMSPEDSSIYLCSVEAPGAARMNTEAFFGQGTRLTVV.